This T cell receptor (beta chain) was sequenced during a study of shared clonotypes between healthy human individuals. Naive CD8 isolation took CD45RO-negative cells positively selected for CCR7 and excluded terminally differentiated effector memory CD45RA+ cells. Sequenced by immunoSEQ multiplex PCR; TCRdb stores in-frame clones only, minus some. The sample lists some 2.1 million clones, just under 95% occurring once. The CDR3 has 13 amino acids. V was clipped by 5 bases and J by 5 bases, with 10 bases between them. The germline V gene has CDR1 MNHEY and CDR2 SVGAGI. The receptor comes from a man aged 18-30 years in good health. The V call is TRBV6-5, the J call TRBJ1-5, with D tentatively TRBD1 (5 bases). Material: naive CD8+ T cells sorted from blood. CDR3 nucleotides: TGTGCCAGCAGTAACCTACAGGATCAGCCCCAGCATTTT. Translating it yields CASSNLQDQPQHF.